Listed here are 8 T cell receptor beta chains from one sample, sequenced in a study of CD8 T cells in Susac syndrome. It was with random hexamers that 0.5 to 1 ug RNA was reverse transcribed. TCRdb analysed the immunoSEQ multiplex PCR reads with MiXCR anew, one entry per CDR3 protein. The data contain around 80,000 distinct CDR3 sequences, about 96% of them seen just once; the ten biggest clones take up approximately 0.42%. The sequencing sample was made of CD8+ T cells from PBMCs. Receptor source: a human donor with Susac syndrome.

The V and J genes are TRBV15 and TRBJ1-5, with D tentatively TRBD1 (6 bases). Germline lookup yields CDR1 LNHNV and CDR2 YYDKDF (reference sequence). The CDR3 has 15 residues. V was shortened by 0 bases and J by 7 bases, with 13 bases between the two germline ends. The DNA for the CDR3 is TGTGCCACCAGCAGAGATCGGGGGCTAGGACAGCCCCAGCATTTT. Protein sequence: CATSRDRGLGQPQHF.

The chain links TRBV13 to TRBJ2-7; 15 nucleotides line up with TRBD2. With 4 bases clipped from V and 4 bases from J, the junction kept 5 bases outside the gene matches. CDR3 length equals 16 residues. From germline, CDR1 is PRHDT and CDR2 FYEKMQ (reference sequence). The CDR3 region is CASSSGGLAGGYEQYF. The DNA of the CDR3 is TGTGCCAGCAGCTCCGGCGGACTAGCGGGAGGGTACGAGCAGTACTTC. The full variable domain, with the rest looked up from reference TRBV13 and TRBJ2-7, is AAGVIQSPRHLIKEKRETATLKCYPIPRHDTVYWYQQGPGQDPQFLISFYEKMQSDKGSIPDRFSAQQFSDYHSELNMSSLELGDSALYFCASSSGGLAGGYEQYFGPGTRLTVT.

The chain is built from TRBV12-3 or TRBV12-4 and TRBJ2-1; D not certain. This CDR3 spans 12 amino acids. V was shortened by 7 bases and J by 8 bases, with 12 bases between the two germline ends. Written as DNA, the CDR3 is TGTGCCAGCACCTTGATGGGTTATGAGCAGTTCTTC. It specifies CASTLMGYEQFF.

The CDR3 coding sequence is TGTGCCAGCAGGGCCGAGGGACCACTTTACGAGCAGTACTTC. Translated, it gives CASRAEGPLYEQYF. This chain uses TRBV12-3 or TRBV12-4 with TRBJ2-7, with D perhaps given as TRBD1 or TRBD2 (5 bases each). Trimming shortened V by 6 bases and J by 4 bases, and 16 bases separated the two germline ends. This CDR3 has 14 amino acids.

V is TRBV5-4 and J is TRBJ2-2; 10 bases align to TRBD1. The germline CDR1 and CDR2 sequences are SGHNT and YYREEE (reference sequence). The CDR3 runs 16 residues. V lost 0 bases, J lost 3 bases, and 2 bases stayed unmatched. The CDR3 is CASSLAGTGDTGELFF. The DNA for the CDR3 is TGTGCCAGCAGCTTGGCCGGGACAGGGGACACCGGGGAGCTGTTTTTT.

This sequence joins TRBV29-1 and TRBJ2-7; TRBD1 or TRBD2 may be the D gene (5 bases each). The CDR3 spans 13 residues. Looked up from germline, CDR1 is SQVTM and CDR2 is ANQGSEA. V was pared by 0 bases and J by 4 bases, with 10 bases between. CDR3 DNA: TGCAGCGTTGAAGATGGGACCGAGTACGAGCAGTACTTC. Translation gives CSVEDGTEYEQYF.

V usage is TRBV19 and J usage is TRBJ1-1; D might be TRBD1 (5 bases). This CDR3 is built from 13 residues. Trimming removed 3 bases from V and 5 bases from J, with 10 bases in between. The germline V gene encodes CDR1 LNHDA and CDR2 SQIVND (reference sequence). The chain's CDR3 is CASSISGATEAFF. In DNA form, the CDR3 reads TGTGCCAGTAGTATCAGTGGGGCAACTGAAGCTTTCTTT.

The chain carries TRBV30 and TRBJ2-3; 9 bases agree with TRBD1. Germline loops: CDR1 GTSNPN, CDR2 SVGIG (reference sequence). The CDR3 runs to 15 residues. V was pared by 6 bases and J by 1 base, with 8 bases of the junction left unmatched. The CDR3 sequence: CACTQGAIGTDTQYF. The DNA for the CDR3 is TGTGCCTGTACACAGGGGGCGATCGGCACAGATACGCAGTATTTT. Full variable domain (rest looked up from reference TRBV30 and TRBJ2-3): SQTIHQWPATLVQPVGSPLSLECTVEGTSNPNLYWYRQAAGRGLQLLFYSVGIGQISSEVPQNLSASRPQDRQFILSSKKLLLSDSGFYLCACTQGAIGTDTQYFGPGTRLTVL.